This is a list of T cell receptor beta chains from one sample in a study of cytomegalovirus exposure and HLA in healthy donors. Assay used: immunoSEQ multiplex PCR; TCRdb lists only in-frame clones, some missing. The table records nearly 110,000 clones, approximately 79% of them present only once. Input material: PBMCs. The receptors originated from a man aged 18 to 29 in good health and CMV-seronegative. Each CDR3 is given with its conserved first and last residue. Fields, in order: clone size, D gene, J gene, V gene, CDR3 DNA, CDR3 protein. A D gene is named only where the DNA matches it firmly. Size values are once, few and many counts, or a class for expanded clones, and some rows have none.

once TRBD1 TRBJ2-7 TRBV18 TGTGCCAGCTCACCGAGGGACAGGGGTATCAACGAGCAGTACTTC CASSPRDRGINEQYF
. . TRBJ1-4 TRBV28 TGTGCCAGCAGTCGCAGGGGCTGGAATGAAAAACTGTTTTTT CASSRRGWNEKLFF
. . TRBJ2-7 TRBV25-1 TGTGCCAGCAGTGGGCGGCCAGGGGTTTACGAGCAGTACTTC CASSGRPGVYEQYF
. TRBD1 TRBJ2-1 TRBV9 TGTGCCAGCAGCGACGACAGGGGATCCTACAATGAGCAGTTCTTC CASSDDRGSYNEQFF
. TRBD1 TRBJ1-5 TRBV28 TGTGCCAGCAGTTTGGGCTTGGGGACAGGGGGGATTCAGCCCCAGCATTTT CASSLGLGTGGIQPQHF
once . TRBJ1-4 TRBV5-1 TGCGCCAGCAGCACCGACACCAACCTAAAGGAAAAACTGTTTTTT CASSTDTNLKEKLFF
. . TRBJ2-1 TRBV4-1 TGCGCCAGCAGCCAAGTAACGAGGGGGAACAATGAGCAGTTCTTC CASSQVTRGNNEQFF
. TRBD1 TRBJ1-2 TRBV9 TGTGCCAGCAGCGTTATGGGAACAGGGGATTATGGCTACACCTTC CASSVMGTGDYGYTF
. TRBD1 TRBJ1-1 TRBV2 TGTGCCAGCAGTGCCTCGGGACAGACTACTACTGAAGCTTTCTTT CASSASGQTTTEAFF
. . TRBJ2-1 TRBV7-2 TGTGCCAGCAGCTTAGAAGGTGGGAGCTCCTACAATGAGCAGTTCTTC CASSLEGGSSYNEQFF
. TRBD2 TRBJ2-1 TRBV5-4 TGTGCCAGCAGAACCGGGACTAGCGGGGTGTCCTACAATGAGCAGTTCTTC CASRTGTSGVSYNEQFF
. TRBD1 TRBJ2-6 TRBV4-3 TGCGCCAGCAGCCAATCCTACAGGGGTGTGGCGCCCAACGTCCTGACTTTC CASSQSYRGVAPNVLTF
. TRBD2 TRBJ2-7 TRBV11-2 TGTGCCAGCAGCTTAGAATCGAGTAGCGGGGGCTACGAGCAGTACTTC CASSLESSSGGYEQYF
. . TRBJ2-5 TRBV28 TGTGCCAGCAGTTTATTGAGGGGGGGCCCAGAGACCCAGTACTTC CASSLLRGGPETQYF
. TRBD1 TRBJ2-5 TRBV7-2 TGTGCCAGCCGCCGGACAGGGATAGTTGAGACCCAGTACTTC CASRRTGIVETQYF
. . TRBJ2-1 TRBV27 TGTGCCAGCAGTGCGATTAGAAGAAGTGAGCAGTTCTTC CASSAIRRSEQFF
few TRBD1 TRBJ1-1 TRBV5-1 TGCGCCAGCAGCAACTCAGGGGGACTGTTCGCTGAAGCTTTCTTT CASSNSGGLFAEAFF
. TRBD1 TRBJ2-2 TRBV10-3 TGTGCCATCAGCCGGGACAGGGCAATCGGGGAGCTGTTTTTT CAISRDRAIGELFF
. . TRBJ2-1 TRBV15 TGTGCCACCAGCAACGGCGGGGCGGGTGAGCAGTTCTTC CATSNGGAGEQFF
. . TRBJ2-7 TRBV29-1 TGCAGCGTTGTTGGCGGGGACCGTGCCTACGAGCAGTACTTC CSVVGGDRAYEQYF